This T cell receptor (beta chain) was sequenced for a study of OX40 agonist ivuxolimab in advanced cancers. Study details: As their treatment, patients were administered ivuxolimab, an agonistic anti-OX40 (CD134) antibody. Males comprised around 80% of the group, whose mean age was approximately 60 years (range about 20 to 79). Three patients, one with hepatocellular carcinoma and two with cutaneous melanoma, responded partially. General study results and limits: Among the lowest peripheral clonal expansion occurred in 0.1-3.0 mg/kg partial responders.

Some clones are missing from TCRdb's copy, which holds only in-frame ones; the method was immunoSEQ multiplex PCR. The sample gives 90,000 to 95,000 clones, around 87% of which show up once; around 4.5% is in the top ten. This CDR3 has 14 amino acids. V was cut by 3 bases and J by 1 base, with 10 bases left in between. CDR1 MNHNS and CDR2 SASEGT come from the germline V gene. As regards this clone: Its antigen is not known.

This sequence was found in an adult with an advanced solid tumor such as melanoma, head and neck, liver or kidney cancer. The sequenced sample was CD4+ or CD8+ T cells sorted from blood, obtained in a trial of the OX40 agonist ivuxolimab. This chain joins TRBV6-1 and TRBJ2-7; weak D call: TRBD1 (6 bases). CDR3 sequence: CASSDSRGSYEQYF. CDR3 DNA sequence: TGTGCCAGCAGTGATTCAAGGGGGTCCTACGAGCAGTACTTC.